This T cell receptor (beta chain) was profiled in a study of blood T cell repertoires in COVID-19. The CDR3 is 15 residues long. Germline V lookup: CDR1 MNHNY, CDR2 SVGAGI (reference sequence). V was pared by 6 bases and J by 1 base, with 15 bases between. Original analysis: Estimation of nucleated cell counts relied on the amplification of reference gene primers. Here immunoSEQ multiplex PCR was the method, and the copy in TCRdb shows in-frame clones only, minus some. D and trimming were read from the DNA, whereas the V and J calls and clone size are those reported in that table. Of roughly 160,000 clones listed, around four fifths are singletons.

This clonotype was sampled from a woman of 80 years or more with COVID-19, enrolled during active disease. The chain uses TRBV6-6 and TRBJ1-1; the D gene is possibly TRBD1 (6 bases). The specimen was peripheral blood. CDR3 protein: CASSPTRTENTEAFF. CDR3 sequence (DNA): TGTGCCAGCAGCCCAACCCGGACAGAGAACACTGAAGCTTTCTTT.